This TCR beta chain was captured by sequencing in a study of T-cell memory formation after mild COVID-19. Trimming removed 3 bases from V and 2 bases from J, with 15 bases in between. There are 15 residues in the CDR3. Per germline, CDR1 SGHRS and CDR2 YFSETQ. MiXCR, run by TCRdb on the 5' RACE reads, gives a single entry per CDR3 protein. The table shows 110,000 to 150,000 distinct CDR3 sequences, with around 15% occurring only once. The specimen was PBMCs or a T cell subset sorted from them (not recorded which). The chain combines TRBV5-1 with TRBJ2-7, with D possibly being TRBD2 (7 bases). The receptor's source is an adult woman who had mild COVID-19 (a few samples of this study predate the infection). Cell type and time point are not known. The CDR3 DNA reads TGCGCCAGCAGCTATGCGAGGGGGGGAACCTACGAGCAGTACTTC. It encodes CASSYARGGTYEQYF.